Listed here are 32 T cell receptor beta chains from one sample, sequenced in a study of shared clonotypes between healthy human individuals. Profiling relied on immunoSEQ multiplex PCR, and the TCRdb table lists in-frame clones only, not all of them. Among fewer than 1.6 million clones listed, approximately 98.5% were seen once. Input material: naive CD4+ T cells sorted from blood. As to subset: CD45RA+ positively selected. These receptors were collected from a man aged 30 to 45 in good health.

The chain couples TRBV29-1 to TRBJ1-2, with D perhaps TRBD1 (6 bases). Germline CDR1 and CDR2: SQVTM and ANQGSEA. CDR3 length: 11 residues. V shed 5 bases and J shed 6 bases, with 10 bases lying between them. Here the CDR3 reads CSVNREHGYTF. The DNA of the CDR3 is TGCAGCGTTAACAGGGAACATGGCTACACCTTC.

The chain links TRBV7-9 to TRBJ2-5; D is possibly TRBD2 (6 bases). The CDR3 loop spans 14 amino acids. Trimming took 5 bases from V and 4 from J, leaving 14 bases between them. Germline CDR1 reads SEHNR; CDR2 reads FQNEAQ (reference sequence). CDR3 amino acids: CASSPRRAVETQYF. The CDR3 DNA reads as TGTGCCAGCAGCCCACGGAGGGCCGTAGAGACCCAGTACTTC.

The chain uses TRBV28 and TRBJ2-1; a possible D gene is TRBD2 (5 bases). V was pared by 9 bases and J by 9 bases, with 18 bases between. The CDR3 has 13 residues. Germline assignment: CDR1 MDHEN and CDR2 SYDVKM. CDR3 amino acids: CASRGISASEQFF. In nucleotides, the CDR3 is TGTGCCAGTAGAGGGATCTCAGCGAGTGAGCAGTTCTTC.

The V and J genes are TRBV10-1 and TRBJ2-7; perhaps D is TRBD1 or TRBD2 (5 bases each). The germline CDR1 and CDR2 sequences are WNHNN and SYGVQD (reference sequence). V lost 5 bases and J 5 bases, leaving 13 bases between the germline ends. The CDR3 is made up of 13 amino acids. Written as DNA, the CDR3 is TGCGCCAGCAGTAGCAGGGCGGGCCACGAGCAGTACTTC. Translating gives CASSSRAGHEQYF.

This clone was picked up one time. This sequence joins TRBV7-2 and TRBJ2-7; D remains ambiguous. The germline V gene has CDR1 SGHTA and CDR2 FQGNSA. The CDR3 runs 12 residues. Trimming took 5 bases from V and 3 from J, leaving 8 bases between them. This chain's CDR3 is CASSPFSYEQYF. The CDR3 coding sequence is TGTGCCAGCAGCCCCTTTAGCTACGAGCAGTACTTC.

The chain couples TRBV7-9 to TRBJ1-1; 7 bases line up with TRBD1. Germline CDR1 is SEHNR and CDR2 is FQNEAQ (reference sequence). Losses at the gene ends were 5 bases for V and 2 bases for J; bases not matched to a gene: 8. CDR3 length: 15 amino acids. CDR3 in amino acids: CASSEQGGGNTEAFF. In DNA form, the CDR3 reads TGTGCCAGCAGCGAGCAAGGGGGCGGAAACACTGAAGCTTTCTTT.

On this clone: Other DNA variants within this sample encode the same CDR3. The gene calls are TRBV5-4 and TRBJ1-5; D not resolved. The CDR3 consists of 15 residues. Trimming cost V 4 bases and J 0 bases, with 11 bases left between them. Germline V gives CDR1 SGHNT, CDR2 YYREEE (reference sequence). Here the CDR3 DNA reads TGTGCCAGCAGCCCGGTGCCGGATAGCAATCAGCCCCAGCATTTT. Protein product: CASSPVPDSNQPQHF.

This chain links TRBV6-1 with TRBJ2-7; maybe TRBD2 (5 bases). Germline V gene lookup returns CDR1 MNHNS and CDR2 SASEGT. V was pared by 1 base and J by 2 bases, with 12 bases between. The CDR3 spans 15 residues. CDR3 DNA sequence: TGTGCCAGCAGTGAAGGAAGGACTTCCACCTACGAGCAGTACTTC. Residues: CASSEGRTSTYEQYF.

The chain carries TRBV5-1 and TRBJ1-1, with TRBD1 matching 10 bases. The CDR3 contains 17 residues. The J segment lost 4 bases and the V segment lost 1 base, leaving 10 bases of the junction unmatched. From germline, CDR1 is SGHRS and CDR2 YFSETQ. CDR3: CASSLFGTGVGGTEAFF. DNA for the CDR3: TGCGCCAGCAGCTTGTTTGGGACAGGGGTTGGTGGCACTGAAGCTTTCTTT.

The J gene is TRBJ2-2, the V gene TRBV27, with 7 bases identical to TRBD2. The CDR3 is made up of 12 amino acids. With 5 bases clipped from V and 10 bases from J, the junction kept 4 bases outside the gene matches. The V gene's germline CDR1 is MNHEY and CDR2 SMNVEV (reference sequence). CDR3 amino acids: CASSQRGLELFF. CDR3 in DNA: TGTGCCAGCAGTCAGCGGGGATTGGAGCTGTTTTTT.

The DNA of the CDR3 is TGCGCCAGCAGCGGAACGACAGGTTTGTACACTGAAGCTTTCTTT. Its translation: CASSGTTGLYTEAFF. The chain joins TRBV5-1 to TRBJ1-1; possibly TRBD1 for D (6 bases). The CDR3 contains 15 residues. Germline-derived CDR1 and CDR2 are SGHRS and YFSETQ. V was trimmed by 4 bases and J by 3 bases, leaving 16 bases between them.

The rearrangement links TRBV5-1 to TRBJ2-7; 9 bases align to TRBD2. Germline loops: CDR1 SGHRS, CDR2 YFSETQ. Losses at the gene ends were 6 bases for V and 3 bases for J; bases not matched to a gene: 10. The CDR3 length is 15 residues. The CDR3 reads CASTSTSTSGYEQYF. The CDR3 DNA reads as TGCGCCAGCACCTCAACGTCGACTAGCGGCTACGAGCAGTACTTC.

This clone has a single count. The chain employs TRBV5-1 and TRBJ1-1; no clear D. CDR1 is SGHRS, CDR2 YFSETQ, per germline. Trimming stripped 1 base from V and 0 bases from J, with 10 bases between. This CDR3 spans 15 amino acids. The CDR3 reads CASSLSSGLNTEAFF. Here the CDR3 DNA reads TGCGCCAGCAGCTTGAGTTCAGGTTTGAACACTGAAGCTTTCTTT.

The chain joins TRBV29-1 to TRBJ1-3; D gene unclear. V was shortened by 2 bases and J by 0 bases, with 8 bases between the two germline ends. Germline V lookup: CDR1 SQVTM, CDR2 ANQGSEA. CDR3 length: 14 amino acids. CDR3 in DNA: TGCAGCGTTGAATCCCTGAACTCTGGAAACACCATATATTTT. This codes for CSVESLNSGNTIYF.

The genes are TRBV28 and TRBJ1-2, with a weak D call TRBD1 (6 bases). Trimming stripped 3 bases from V and 7 bases from J, with 15 bases between. The CDR3 runs 14 residues. The V gene's germline CDR1 is MDHEN and CDR2 SYDVKM. The CDR3 nucleotides read TGTGCCAGCAGTTTTCGGGGGCGAGAGCGTGGCTACACCTTC. As protein: CASSFRGRERGYTF.

The chain carries TRBV18 and TRBJ2-1, with 12 bases fitting TRBD2. Germline CDR1 and CDR2: KGHSH and LQKENI. CDR3 length: 15 residues. Trimming cost V 5 bases and J 8 bases; bases outside gene matches: 7. Here the CDR3 reads CASSLPTSGSHEQFF. Here the CDR3 DNA reads TGTGCCAGCTCATTGCCGACTAGCGGGAGCCATGAGCAGTTCTTC.

About this clone itself: Additional DNA sequences in this sample encode the identical CDR3. The chain uses TRBV5-1 and TRBJ2-3, with D perhaps matching TRBD2 (5 bases). Germline V gives CDR1 SGHRS, CDR2 YFSETQ. V lost 0 bases and J lost 0, with 8 bases in between. CDR3 length equals 15 residues. Written as DNA, the CDR3 is TGCGCCAGCAGCTTGGGTGCGGGTAGCACAGATACGCAGTATTTT. It specifies CASSLGAGSTDTQYF.

The gene calls are TRBV6-8 and TRBJ2-2; D tentatively fits TRBD1 or TRBD2 (6 bases each). CDR1 and CDR2 (germline): MNHGY, SAAAGT. This CDR3 is 13 amino acids long. The ends were cut back, 6 bases at V and 6 bases at J, with 11 bases in the middle. CDR3 protein: CASRAGEAGELFF. The CDR3, as DNA: TGTGCCAGCAGGGCAGGGGAGGCCGGGGAGCTGTTTTTT.

The V gene is TRBV5-4, the J gene TRBJ2-1; TRBD2 is a possible D gene (6 bases). Trimming removed 4 bases from V and 4 bases from J, with 15 bases in between. The germline V gene encodes CDR1 SGHNT and CDR2 YYREEE (reference sequence). The CDR3 totals 15 residues. The CDR3 DNA sequence: TGTGCCAGCAGCCCCTCTGGGGGGTTATACAATGAGCAGTTCTTC. Amino acids: CASSPSGGLYNEQFF.

The chain recombines TRBV7-2 with TRBJ1-2, with D unclear. Germline CDR1 reads SGHTA; CDR2 reads FQGNSA. The CDR3 extends over 14 amino acids. V was clipped by 2 bases and J by 3 bases, with 10 bases between them. This chain's CDR3 is CASSLLNKYYGYTF. CDR3 nucleotide sequence: TGTGCCAGCAGCTTACTAAACAAGTACTATGGCTACACCTTC.

The rearrangement links TRBV27 to TRBJ2-7; D is perhaps TRBD2 (5 bases). The CDR3 sequence is 13 residues long. V gave up 4 bases and J gave up 2 bases, with 9 bases separating them. Germline V gene lookup returns CDR1 MNHEY and CDR2 SMNVEV (reference sequence). The CDR3 DNA reads as TGTGCCAGCAGTTCCCTGACTACCTACGAGCAGTACTTC. This encodes CASSSLTTYEQYF.

The chain employs TRBV30 and TRBJ2-5; 14 positions agree with TRBD2. Germline assignment: CDR1 GTSNPN and CDR2 SVGIG (reference sequence). The CDR3 has 15 amino acids. V lost 3 bases to trimming and J lost 3 bases; unmatched junction nucleotides: 3. CDR3 loop: CAWRGLAGGKETQYF. The CDR3 DNA reads as TGTGCCTGGAGAGGACTAGCGGGAGGTAAAGAGACCCAGTACTTC. The full variable domain, rest sourced from reference TRBV30 and TRBJ2-5, is SQTIHQWPATLVQPVGSPLSLECTVEGTSNPNLYWYRQAAGRGLQLLFYSVGIGQISSEVPQNLSASRPQDRQFILSSKKLLLSDSGFYLCAWRGLAGGKETQYFGPGTRLLVL.

This clone appeared a single time. This sequence joins TRBV19 and TRBJ1-2, with TRBD1 matching 7 bases. The V gene's germline CDR1 is LNHDA and CDR2 SQIVND (reference sequence). The CDR3 length is 15 residues. Trimming removed 7 bases from V and 6 bases from J; junction bases left unmatched: 14. DNA of the CDR3: TGTGCCAGTACCGGACCTCGGGACAGAGTCAATGGCTACACCTTC. It encodes CASTGPRDRVNGYTF.

This chain uses TRBV28 with TRBJ2-7, with D perhaps matching TRBD1 or TRBD2 (6 bases each). This CDR3 spans 14 amino acids. CDR1 and CDR2 (germline): MDHEN, SYDVKM. Trimming left V 4 bases short and J 5 bases short, with 15 bases between. CDR3 DNA: TGTGCCAGCAGTTCTAATGGGGGGCGCGACGAGCAGTACTTC. Encoded protein: CASSSNGGRDEQYF.

This clone has just one count. J is TRBJ2-1 and V is TRBV6-5; the D is unclear. The CDR3 is 11 amino acids. The V end was cut by 5 bases, the J end by 6 bases, with 5 bases between. Germline V gives CDR1 MNHEY, CDR2 SVGAGI. This chain's CDR3 is CASSHTNEQFF. CDR3 bases: TGTGCCAGCAGTCATACCAATGAGCAGTTCTTC.

For this clone: Other DNA sequences in the sample encode the same CDR3. This chain uses TRBV27 with TRBJ2-1; TRBD2 matches at 14 bases. Germline V lookup: CDR1 MNHEY, CDR2 SMNVEV (reference sequence). The ends lost 3 bases at V and 10 bases at J; junction bases unmatched: 5. The CDR3 contains 15 residues. The CDR3 region is CASSLTSGRAGEQFF. CDR3 bases: TGTGCCAGCAGTTTGACTAGCGGGAGGGCGGGCGAGCAGTTCTTC.

The chain joins TRBV27 to TRBJ1-2; TRBD1 matches 9 bases. There are 14 residues in the CDR3. Trimming removed 5 bases from V and 5 bases from J; junction bases left unmatched: 6. From germline, CDR1 is MNHEY and CDR2 SMNVEV (reference sequence). The DNA of the CDR3 is TGTGCCAGCAGTCCCCTAGGACAGGGGTATGGCTACACCTTC. Translated, it gives CASSPLGQGYGYTF.

The V and J genes are TRBV10-1 and TRBJ2-7, with D perhaps assigned TRBD1 or TRBD2 (5 bases each). Germline loops: CDR1 WNHNN, CDR2 SYGVQD (reference sequence). The CDR3 consists of 13 residues. The V end was cut by 1 base, the J end by 7 bases, with 11 bases between. CDR3 residues: CASSEWGRREQYF. CDR3 nucleotides: TGCGCCAGCAGTGAGTGGGGCAGGAGGGAGCAGTACTTC.

The V gene is TRBV19, the J gene TRBJ1-4; D perhaps matches TRBD1 (5 bases). The CDR3 spans 15 residues. V was shortened by 5 bases and J by 5 bases, with 15 bases between the two germline ends. Per the germline V gene, CDR1 is LNHDA and CDR2 is SQIVND (reference sequence). For the CDR3, the DNA is TGTGCCAGTAGTTCACTAGCAGGGCGGAATGAAAAACTGTTTTTT. Its translation is CASSSLAGRNEKLFF.

J is TRBJ2-7 and V is TRBV6-1; 7 bases align to TRBD2. Germline CDR1 and CDR2: MNHNS and SASEGT. V shed 7 bases, J shed 3 bases, and the junction held 9 bases outside the gene matches. This CDR3 is built from 14 residues. CDR3 DNA sequence: TGTGCCAGCACCCATGGACTAGATTTCTACGAGCAGTACTTC. Protein sequence: CASTHGLDFYEQYF.

The chain recombines TRBV5-4 with TRBJ2-4; weak D call: TRBD2 (5 bases). The CDR3 runs to 15 residues. Germline CDR1 and CDR2: SGHNT and YYREEE (reference sequence). V was pared by 0 bases and J by 0 bases, with 7 bases between. The chain's CDR3 is CASSLAAGAKNIQYF. CDR3 coding DNA: TGTGCCAGCAGCTTGGCCGCGGGAGCCAAAAACATTCAGTACTTC.

The chain carries TRBV2 and TRBJ2-1, with 11 bases aligning to TRBD2. The CDR3 spans 16 residues. Germline V lookup: CDR1 SNHLY, CDR2 FYNNEI. With V trimmed by 5 bases and J by 6 bases, 9 bases remained unmatched. In DNA form, the CDR3 reads TGTGCCAGCAGTCAGAGGGGACTAGCGGTCATCAATGAGCAGTTCTTC. This codes for CASSQRGLAVINEQFF.